This entry describes one T cell receptor beta chain. Repertoires were generated with immunoSEQ multiplex PCR, while TCRdb's copy carries only in-frame clones and drops some. This table holds about 64,000 clones, around 91% found once. V lost 4 bases and J lost 1; bases outside the gene matches: 7. The CDR3 is 15 residues long. Germline V lookup: CDR1 SGHDT, CDR2 YYEEEE. This sample is part of a study of T cell changes during pregnancy in multiple sclerosis. The source was peripheral blood, collected in the second trimester of pregnancy. The V call is TRBV5-6, the J call TRBJ1-1; TRBD1 agrees at 7 bases. The receptor was isolated from a female donor in good health, enrolled as a control in a pregnancy study. The CDR3 sequence: CASSRADRANTEAFF. The CDR3, as DNA: TGTGCCAGCAGCCGAGCCGACAGGGCGAACACTGAAGCTTTCTTT. Combining the CDR3 with reference TRBV5-6 and TRBJ1-1 gives the whole variable domain DAGVTQSPTHLIKTRGQQVTLRCSPKSGHDTVSWYQQALGQGPQFIFQYYEEEERQRGNFPDRFSGHQFPNYSSELNVNALLLGDSALYLCASSRADRANTEAFFGQGTRLTVV.